The sequence of this TCR beta chain was determined in a study of blood T cell repertoires in COVID-19. Background on the study: The origin of the acute and convalescent COVID-19 samples was the United States, Italy and Spain.

V was pared by 4 bases and J by 4 bases, with 13 bases between. CDR1 is LNHDA, CDR2 SQIVND, per germline (reference sequence). CDR3 length equals 14 residues. TCRdb's table, derived via immunoSEQ multiplex PCR, lists solely in-frame clones and lacks some. The profile shows about 47,000 clones, around nine tenths of them singletons. Source material: peripheral blood. The V and J genes are TRBV19 and TRBJ1-1; perhaps TRBD1 as D (5 bases). The receptor was isolated from a man older than 75 with active or convalescent COVID-19. The CDR3 spells CASSKTVGGTEAFF. Here the CDR3 DNA reads TGTGCCAGTAGTAAGACAGTCGGTGGCACTGAAGCTTTCTTT.